This TCR beta chain was identified during a study of blood T cell repertoires in COVID-19. Study overall: Samples came from the United States, Italy and Spain, spanning acute and convalescent COVID-19.

Per the study methods: For nucleated cells, counts were estimated from reference gene primer amplification. The assay was immunoSEQ multiplex PCR, and TCRdb's table has in-frame clones only and misses some. Clone size and the V and J calls come from that table; the DNA yielded D and trimming. The sample includes 300,000 to 450,000 clones, 85% of them seen just once. This receptor was obtained from a woman aged 18-30 years with acute or convalescent COVID-19. The source material was peripheral blood.

The CDR3 loop reads CASSIRGGSGEQFF. The DNA for the CDR3 is TGTGCCAGCAGCATCCGGGGGGGGTCGGGTGAGCAGTTCTTC. The V gene is TRBV3-1 (or the pseudogene TRBV3-2), the J gene TRBJ2-1, with TRBD2 matching over 8 bases. V lost 5 bases, J lost 9 bases, and 9 bases stayed unmatched. Germline V gives CDR1 LGHDT, CDR2 YNNKEL (reference sequence). The CDR3 length is 14 residues.